One sample yielded the 14 T cell receptor beta chains listed below, sequenced in a study of CD4+ T cells in melanoma. Repertoires were generated with immunoSEQ multiplex PCR, while TCRdb's copy carries only in-frame clones and drops some. The sample gives some 120,000 clones, roughly 90% of which show up once; roughly 3.3% is in the top ten. The sequenced sample consisted of peripheral blood. The receptors stem from a human donor with melanoma.

The rearrangement links TRBV7-2 to TRBJ1-1, with 8 bases aligning to TRBD1. CDR1 and CDR2 from the germline V gene are SGHTA and FQGNSA. The trim removed 5 bases at V and 7 bases at J, leaving 9 bases unmatched. This CDR3 is 14 amino acids long. The CDR3 reads CASSQDRGFGEAFF. The CDR3 DNA reads as TGTGCCAGCAGCCAAGACAGGGGATTCGGTGAAGCTTTCTTT.

The V and J genes are TRBV5-1 and TRBJ2-7, with a tentative D call TRBD2 (7 bases). The ends were cut back, 3 bases at V and 3 bases at J, with 16 bases in the middle. Germline lookup yields CDR1 SGHRS and CDR2 YFSETQ. This CDR3 contains 15 residues. This chain's CDR3 is CASSSSGDRHYEQYF. DNA for the CDR3: TGCGCCAGCAGCTCTAGCGGCGACAGGCACTACGAGCAGTACTTC. The complete variable domain, with remaining parts taken from reference TRBV5-1 and TRBJ2-7, reads KAGVTQTPRYLIKTRGQQVTLSCSPISGHRSVSWYQQTPGQGLQFLFEYFSETQRNKGNFPGRFSGRQFSNSRSEMNVSTLELGDSALYLCASSSSGDRHYEQYFGPGTRLTVT.

The J gene is TRBJ2-3, the V gene TRBV7-9; TRBD2 might be the D (5 bases). Germline V CDR1 and CDR2: SEHNR, FQNEAQ (reference sequence). The germline V and J ends were trimmed by 3 bases and 6 bases, with 10 bases remaining between them. The CDR3 extends over 13 amino acids. The CDR3 DNA sequence: TGTGCCAGCAGCTTGACGGGCGGGGATACGCAGTATTTT. Its protein is CASSLTGGDTQYF. Filled out from reference TRBV7-9 and TRBJ2-3, the complete variable domain reads DTGVSQNPRHKITKRGQNVTFRCDPISEHNRLYWYRQTLGQGPEFLTYFQNEAQLEKSRLLSDRFSAERPKGSFSTLEIQRTEQGDSAMYLCASSLTGGDTQYFGPGTRLTVL.

This chain connects TRBV4-2 to TRBJ2-3; 8 nucleotides match TRBD1. V trimming: 0 bases; J trimming: 1 base; junction bases outside the gene matches: 6. CDR3 length equals 17 residues. Germline V gene lookup returns CDR1 LGHNA and CDR2 YNFKEQ. DNA of the CDR3: TGTGCCAGCAGCCAAGAGTCTGACAGGGGAGGCACAGATACGCAGTATTTT. This translates into CASSQESDRGGTDTQYF.

The CDR3 DNA follows: TGTGCCTGGACAGGATCGGGGAATACGCAGTATTTT. Its translation is CAWTGSGNTQYF. V is TRBV30 and J is TRBJ2-3; D might be TRBD2 (5 bases). The CDR3 runs to 12 residues. Germline CDR1 is GTSNPN and CDR2 is SVGIG (reference sequence). V was clipped by 4 bases and J by 7 bases, with 12 bases between them.

The genes are TRBV4-3 and TRBJ2-3; the D is unclear. Germline assignment: CDR1 LGHNA and CDR2 YSLEER. This CDR3 contains 16 residues. V lost 0 bases to trimming and J lost 1 base, with 11 bases between them. The CDR3 loop is CASSQDLGQGTDTQYF. Here the CDR3 DNA reads TGCGCCAGCAGCCAAGATTTAGGTCAGGGCACAGATACGCAGTATTTT.

Turning to this clone: One junction end disagrees with the germline gene, perhaps due to a read error. The gene calls are TRBV23-1 and TRBJ2-7, with D perhaps being TRBD1 or TRBD2 (5 bases each). TRBV23-1 is assigned to the ORF class and has an uncertain function. This CDR3 has 13 residues. CDR3 nucleotides: TGCGCCAGCAGTCAATCTTTCGTCCCCCGGGGACCATTC. As protein: CASSQSFVPRGPF.

The rearrangement links TRBV30 to TRBJ2-7; D is uncertain. The CDR3 loop spans 15 amino acids. Trimming removed 3 bases from V and 0 bases from J, with 15 bases in between. Per the germline V gene, CDR1 is GTSNPN and CDR2 is SVGIG (reference sequence). The CDR3: CAWRARGLSSYEQYF. DNA for the CDR3: TGTGCCTGGAGGGCCCGCGGCCTTAGCTCCTACGAGCAGTACTTC.

The rearrangement links TRBV7-8 to TRBJ1-5; D is uncertain. This CDR3 is 14 amino acids long. Trimming stripped 2 bases from V and 3 bases from J, with 8 bases between. CDR1 and CDR2 from the germline V gene are SGHVS and FQNEAQ. The CDR3 DNA reads as TGTGCCAGCAGCTTATATCAGGCCAATCAGCCCCAGCATTTT. This encodes CASSLYQANQPQHF.

Here the CDR3 reads CAISESRSYTEAFF. DNA for the CDR3: TGTGCCATCAGTGAGTCGAGATCCTACACTGAAGCTTTCTTT. The chain combines TRBV10-3 with TRBJ1-1; D gene uncertain. Germline loops: CDR1 ENHRY, CDR2 SYGVKD. Trimming took off 0 bases at V and 3 bases at J, with 8 bases between the two ends. This CDR3 is 14 amino acids long.

The V gene is TRBV25-1, the J gene TRBJ1-1, with a tentative D call TRBD1 (5 bases). The CDR3 sequence is 12 residues long. The V gene lost 7 bases and the J gene lost 5 bases, with 11 bases spanning the gap. Germline lookup yields CDR1 MGHDK and CDR2 SYGVNS. The CDR3 nucleotides read TGTGCCAGCACATGGGGGGGGACTGAAGCTTTCTTT. This translates into CASTWGGTEAFF.

This clone showed up just once. This rearrangement joins TRBV7-8 to TRBJ1-1; TRBD1 aligns across 9 bases. CDR3 length: 14 residues. Germline V gene sequence: CDR1 SGHVS, CDR2 FQNEAQ. The V segment lost 8 bases and the J segment 1 base; nucleotides outside the gene matches: 5. Written as DNA, the CDR3 is TGTGCCAGCGGGACAGGGAGACCGAACACTGAAGCTTTCTTT. Residues: CASGTGRPNTEAFF.

The chain has TRBV11-3 and TRBJ2-1, with a tentative D call TRBD2 (6 bases). The CDR3 covers 13 residues. Per the germline V gene, CDR1 is SGHNT and CDR2 is YENEEA. Trimming took 0 bases from V and 7 from J, leaving 7 bases between them. CDR3 residues: CASSLDRGNEQFF. The DNA for the CDR3 is TGTGCCAGCAGCTTAGATCGGGGGAATGAGCAGTTCTTC.

The chain combines TRBV2 with TRBJ1-2; 9 positions agree with TRBD1. The CDR3 consists of 15 residues. The ends lost 3 bases at V and 2 bases at J; junction bases unmatched: 4. Germline CDR1 is SNHLY and CDR2 is FYNNEI. The CDR3 here is CASSDFGTGNYGYTF. The CDR3 region has the DNA TGTGCCAGCAGTGATTTCGGGACAGGGAACTATGGCTACACCTTC.